This T cell receptor (beta chain) was sequenced in a study of regulatory T cells in long-lasting Graves disease. Time point in this sample: newly diagnosed GD, antithyroid drugs for less than 3 months. Extracted RNA from PBMCs served as the source of the TCR library. Arm-PCR of CDR3 regions and iRepertoire HTBI primers were used to build TCR beta libraries. TCRdb used MiXCR to reprocess the multiplex PCR reads, holding one entry per CDR3 protein. Here the sample spans roughly 380,000 distinct CDR3 sequences, around 15% being singletons. The CDR3 has 12 residues. Germline V gives CDR1 LGHNA, CDR2 YNFKEQ. V lost 0 bases, J lost 7 bases, and 5 bases lay in between. This clonotype was seen ten or more times. These records were also assigned to another study, of T cells in Graves' hyperthyroidism and ophthalmopathy.

The sequence was obtained from a man between 35 and 55 years old with Graves disease. The V and J genes are TRBV4-2 and TRBJ2-3; D unclear. The sequencing used peripheral blood mononuclear cells (PBMCs), collected at new diagnosis, from a patient treated with antithyroid drugs. Written as DNA, the CDR3 is TGTGCCAGCAGCCAAGATCTCCATACGCAGTATTTT. Translated: CASSQDLHTQYF.